Only one count was recorded for the clone carrying this T cell receptor (beta chain). Antigen unknown. These data originate in a study of a mutant IDH1 vaccine in newly diagnosed glioma. Time point described: week 11, during vaccination. Every single dose of the vaccine, 300 ug of mutant IDH1 20-mer peptide, came with topical imiquimod. Generated by immunoSEQ multiplex PCR, the TCRdb table keeps only in-frame clones and is missing some. This table holds fewer than 65,000 clones, 80% found once. The CDR3 loop spans 13 amino acids. V lost 4 bases and J lost 9, with 13 bases in between. The germline gives CDR1 MNHEY, CDR2 SVGAGI.

The receptor comes from a man between 45 and 60 years old with glioma. Sequenced here: PBMCs, sampled from a glioma patient whose treatment included an IDH1 peptide vaccine. The chain couples TRBV6-5 to TRBJ2-1; D unresolved. The CDR3 nucleotides read TGTGCCAGCAGTTCCCGCCCGAGTAGTGAGCAGTTCTTC. Translation gives CASSSRPSSEQFF.